Included here is one T cell receptor beta chain sequence, with context. Source study methods: Researchers report that nucleated cell counts were estimated from reference gene primer amplification. Produced via immunoSEQ multiplex PCR; TCRdb's table is partial and in-frame only. For V, J and clone size, that table is used; D and trimming come from the DNA. The sample holds nearly 90,000 clones; approximately 88% are singletons and the top ten take 11%. From germline, CDR1 is LNHDA and CDR2 SQIVND (reference sequence). This CDR3 is 15 amino acids long. J gave up 3 bases and V 3 bases, and 4 bases lay outside the gene matches. The data were taken from a study of blood T cell repertoires in COVID-19. The wider study: Some COVID-19 samples were acute and others convalescent; all came from the United States, Italy and Spain. PBMCs, B-cell-depleted T cells, or T cells provided the cDNA or gDNA that made up the material.

Specimen: peripheral blood. The receptor comes from an elderly man with acute or convalescent COVID-19. The V gene is TRBV19, the J gene TRBJ1-4; 7 bases are shared with TRBD1. The CDR3 is CASSIGQAPNEKLFF. The CDR3 DNA reads TGTGCCAGTAGTATTGGACAGGCTCCTAATGAAAAACTGTTTTTT.